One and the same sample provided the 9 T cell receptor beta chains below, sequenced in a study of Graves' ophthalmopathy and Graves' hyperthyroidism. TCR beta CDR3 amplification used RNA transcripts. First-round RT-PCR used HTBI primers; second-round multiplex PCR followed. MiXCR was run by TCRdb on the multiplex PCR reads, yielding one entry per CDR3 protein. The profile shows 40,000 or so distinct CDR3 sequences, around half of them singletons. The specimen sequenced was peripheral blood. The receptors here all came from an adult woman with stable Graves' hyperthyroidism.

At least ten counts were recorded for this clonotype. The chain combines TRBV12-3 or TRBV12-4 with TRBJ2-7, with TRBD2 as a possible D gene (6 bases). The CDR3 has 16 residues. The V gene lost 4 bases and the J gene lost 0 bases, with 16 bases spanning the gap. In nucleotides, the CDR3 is TGTGCCAGCAGTTCCGCCTGGGACTTCCCCTCCTACGAGCAGTACTTC. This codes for CASSSAWDFPSYEQYF.

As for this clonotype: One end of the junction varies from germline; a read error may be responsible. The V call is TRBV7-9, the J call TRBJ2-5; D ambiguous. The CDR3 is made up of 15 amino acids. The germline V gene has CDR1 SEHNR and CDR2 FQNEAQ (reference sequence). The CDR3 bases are TGTGCCAGCGGCTTGGTGGCGACACGAGGAGAGACCCAGTACTTC. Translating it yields CASGLVATRGETQYF.

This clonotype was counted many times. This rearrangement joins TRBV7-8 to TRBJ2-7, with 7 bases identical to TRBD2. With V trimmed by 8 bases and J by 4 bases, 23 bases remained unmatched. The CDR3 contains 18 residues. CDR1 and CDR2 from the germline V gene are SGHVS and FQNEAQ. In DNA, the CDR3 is TGTGCCAGCGCGGATGATCTAAACGGACGGGACTACCAATACGAGCAGTACTTC. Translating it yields CASADDLNGRDYQYEQYF.

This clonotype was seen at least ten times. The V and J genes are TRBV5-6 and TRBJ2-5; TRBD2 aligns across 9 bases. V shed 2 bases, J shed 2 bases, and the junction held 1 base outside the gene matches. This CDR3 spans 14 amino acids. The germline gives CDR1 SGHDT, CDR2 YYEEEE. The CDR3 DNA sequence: TGTGCCAGCAGCTTAGCGGGAGGACAAGAGACCCAGTACTTC. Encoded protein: CASSLAGGQETQYF.

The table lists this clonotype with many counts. The CDR3 reads CATQQGGNYGYTF. The CDR3, as DNA: TGTGCCACCCAACAGGGGGGGAACTATGGCTACACCTTC. The chain uses TRBV6-2 or TRBV6-3 and TRBJ1-2; the match to TRBD1 covers 8 bases. Germline CDR1 is MNHEY and CDR2 is SVGEGT. Losses at the gene ends were 10 bases for V and 2 bases for J; bases not matched to a gene: 6. The CDR3 consists of 13 residues.

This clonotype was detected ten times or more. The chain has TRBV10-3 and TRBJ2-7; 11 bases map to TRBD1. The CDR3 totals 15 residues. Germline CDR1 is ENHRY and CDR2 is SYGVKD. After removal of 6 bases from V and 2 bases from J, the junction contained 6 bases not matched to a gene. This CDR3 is CAIRGPGQGAYEQYF. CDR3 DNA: TGTGCCATCAGAGGACCGGGACAGGGGGCCTACGAGCAGTACTTC.

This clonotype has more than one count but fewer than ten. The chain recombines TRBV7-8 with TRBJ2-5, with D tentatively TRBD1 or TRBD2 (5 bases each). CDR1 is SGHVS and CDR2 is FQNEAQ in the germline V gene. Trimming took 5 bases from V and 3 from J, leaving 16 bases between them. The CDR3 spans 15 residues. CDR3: CASSPRDQTKETQYF. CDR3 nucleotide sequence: TGTGCCAGCAGCCCCCGGGACCAAACGAAAGAGACCCAGTACTTC.

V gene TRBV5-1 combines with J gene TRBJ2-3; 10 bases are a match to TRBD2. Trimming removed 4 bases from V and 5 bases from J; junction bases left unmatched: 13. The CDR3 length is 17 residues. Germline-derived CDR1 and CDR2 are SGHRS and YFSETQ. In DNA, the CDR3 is TGCGCCAGCAGCCCTGGGTGGCTAGCGGGAGTACTAGATACGCAGTATTTT. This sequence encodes CASSPGWLAGVLDTQYF. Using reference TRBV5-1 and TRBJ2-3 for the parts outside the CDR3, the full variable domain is KAGVTQTPRYLIKTRGQQVTLSCSPISGHRSVSWYQQTPGQGLQFLFEYFSETQRNKGNFPGRFSGRQFSNSRSEMNVSTLELGDSALYLCASSPGWLAGVLDTQYFGPGTRLTVL.

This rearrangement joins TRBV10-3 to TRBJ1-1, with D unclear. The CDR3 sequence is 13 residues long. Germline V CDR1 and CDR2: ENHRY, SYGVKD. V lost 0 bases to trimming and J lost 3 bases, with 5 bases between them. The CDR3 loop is CAISESEDTEAFF. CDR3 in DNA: TGTGCCATCAGTGAGTCCGAAGACACTGAAGCTTTCTTT.